A single sample gave rise to the 5 T cell receptor beta chains below, sequenced in a study of blood T cell repertoires in COVID-19. Data came from immunoSEQ multiplex PCR; TCRdb stores just in-frame clones and leaves some out. The data show a few hundred thousand clones, around four fifths seen once. The sequenced sample was peripheral blood. These receptors were collected from a man in his sixties who had recovered from COVID-19.

The chain recombines TRBV4-1 with TRBJ1-2; D may be TRBD1 (5 bases). CDR1 and CDR2 (germline): MGHRA, YSYEKL. Trimming took off 4 bases at V and 3 bases at J, with 12 bases between the two ends. There are 14 residues in the CDR3. The CDR3 here is CASSPTGGDYGYTF. CDR3 nucleotide sequence: TGCGCCAGCAGCCCCACTGGGGGGGACTATGGCTACACCTTC.

V and J are TRBV6-1 and TRBJ1-2; D unresolved. Germline V CDR1 and CDR2: MNHNS, SASEGT. V gave up 0 bases and J gave up 5 bases, with 22 bases separating them. The CDR3 has 18 residues. In DNA form, the CDR3 reads TGTGCCAGCAGTGAAGCGCTTTGGCGCGCGGGAGTCGGGTATGGCTACACCTTC. Residues: CASSEALWRAGVGYGYTF.

The sample holds a few counts of this clone. The rearrangement links TRBV7-8 to TRBJ2-7; no firm D call. The CDR3 totals 12 residues. CDR1 is SGHVS, CDR2 FQNEAQ, per germline. Trimming removed 1 base at V and 3 bases at J, with 4 bases between. The CDR3 DNA is TGTGCCAGCAGCTTAGGGAGCTACGAGCAGTACTTC. It yields the protein CASSLGSYEQYF. Together with reference TRBV7-8 and TRBJ2-7, the CDR3 gives the full variable domain: GAGVSQSPRYKVAKRGQDVALRCDPISGHVSLFWYQQALGQGPEFLTYFQNEAQLDKSGLPSDRFFAERPEGSVSTLKIQRTQQEDSAVYLCASSLGSYEQYFGPGTRLTVT.

The gene calls are TRBV28 and TRBJ2-1, with TRBD2 as a possible D gene (6 bases). CDR3 length: 13 amino acids. V dropped 6 bases and J dropped 9 bases, with 15 bases sitting between them. CDR1 and CDR2 from the germline V gene are MDHEN and SYDVKM. CDR3 in DNA: TGTGCCAGCAGCCAGAATGGGGACTTTGAGCAGTTCTTC. This translates into CASSQNGDFEQFF.

This clone has more than one count but fewer than ten. The CDR3 loop is CASSLTANSPLHF. CDR3 sequence (DNA): TGTGCCAGCAGCCTGACAGCTAATTCACCCCTCCACTTT. The rearrangement links TRBV11-2 to TRBJ1-6; D is possibly TRBD1 (5 bases). Germline V gene lookup returns CDR1 SGHAT and CDR2 FQNNGV. This CDR3 has 13 residues. V was trimmed by 5 bases and J by 6 bases, leaving 8 bases between them.